These 9 T cell receptor beta chains came from one sample sequenced in a study. A single record per CDR3 protein comes from TCRdb applying MiXCR to the RT-PCR reads. The table records about 680,000 distinct CDR3 sequences, 14% of them present only once. The specimen was memory CD4+ T cells from blood. The origin of the receptors is a female donor in good health, serving as a healthy control.

In regard to this clonotype: One base away lies a much larger clone, so this may be a sequencing read error. V and J are TRBV7-3 and TRBJ2-1, with TRBD2 matching over 10 bases. CDR1 and CDR2 (germline): SGHTA, FQGTGA. With 2 bases clipped from V and 11 bases from J, the junction kept 6 bases outside the gene matches. CDR3 size: 14 residues. DNA for the CDR3: TGTGCCAGCAGCTTAGGACTAGCGGTCGATAAGCAGTTCTTC. This gives the protein CASSLGLAVDKQFF.

In its sample, this clonotype was seen many times. The chain has TRBV12-3 or TRBV12-4 and TRBJ2-1, with D hard to call. The CDR3 spans 13 residues. With 6 bases removed from V and 8 bases from J, the gap between germline ends came to 14 bases. The CDR3 spells CASRSVSGHEQFF. Written as DNA, the CDR3 is TGTGCCAGCAGATCGGTTAGTGGCCATGAGCAGTTCTTC.

The chain carries TRBV18 and TRBJ1-2; 7 bases fit TRBD1. Germline values: CDR1 KGHSH, CDR2 LQKENI. The CDR3 consists of 16 residues. V trimming: 5 bases; J trimming: 4 bases; junction bases outside the gene matches: 13. The CDR3 DNA reads as TGTGCCAGCTCATCAGGGGCGACAGGGACAACCTATGGCTACACCTTC. Protein: CASSSGATGTTYGYTF.

This chain joins TRBV6-1 and TRBJ2-3; possibly TRBD1 for D (5 bases). The CDR3 length is 14 residues. CDR1 MNHNS and CDR2 SASEGT come from the germline V gene. V lost 7 bases, J lost 3 bases, and 14 bases lay in between. CDR3 bases: TGTGCCAGCACGAGACAGTCGTTTACAGATACGCAGTATTTT. This sequence encodes CASTRQSFTDTQYF.

This clonotype was seen many times. The rearrangement uses TRBV7-9 and TRBJ2-5; D is possibly TRBD2 (5 bases). This CDR3 is 13 amino acids long. CDR1 is SEHNR and CDR2 is FQNEAQ in the germline V gene (reference sequence). The ends were cut back, 5 bases at V and 0 bases at J, with 7 bases in the middle. CDR3 nucleotides: TGTGCCAGCAGCGCCGGGAACCAAGAGACCCAGTACTTC. It encodes CASSAGNQETQYF.

This chain links TRBV28 with TRBJ2-3; D is possibly TRBD1 or TRBD2 (5 bases each). V was pared by 5 bases and J by 8 bases, with 14 bases between. CDR1 is MDHEN and CDR2 is SYDVKM in the germline V gene. CDR3 size: 13 residues. CDR3 nucleotide sequence: TGTGCCAGCAGTCTCCCGGGGCCCGGTACGCAGTATTTT. Encoded protein: CASSLPGPGTQYF.

This chain connects TRBV6-1 to TRBJ1-1, with TRBD1 matching over 7 bases. The V and J ends lost 6 bases and 7 bases, in that order; junction bases with no gene match: 14. Germline CDR1 reads MNHNS; CDR2 reads SASEGT. The CDR3 is 15 residues long. CDR3 residues: CASRFSRGGYFEAFF. Written as DNA, the CDR3 is TGTGCCAGCAGGTTCAGCAGGGGGGGGTACTTTGAAGCTTTCTTT.

The CDR3 DNA follows: TGTGCCAGCAGTTACTCGGGGACAGGGTACGACTACGAGCAGTACTTC. Translation: CASSYSGTGYDYEQYF. This rearrangement joins TRBV6-5 to TRBJ2-7, with 9 bases fitting TRBD1. J gave up 3 bases and V 0 bases, and 6 bases lay outside the gene matches. CDR3 length equals 16 residues. The V gene's germline CDR1 is MNHEY and CDR2 SVGAGI.

This clonotype was found many times. The chain carries TRBV28 and TRBJ2-7; possibly TRBD1 or TRBD2 for D (5 bases each). In germline, CDR1 is MDHEN, CDR2 SYDVKM. This CDR3 is built from 15 residues. V lost 2 bases to trimming and J lost 9 bases, with 20 bases between them. CDR3 bases: TGTGCCAGCAGTTTACTTGGGGGATCCGTATTACTGCAGTACTTC. This encodes CASSLLGGSVLLQYF.